The clone carrying this T cell receptor (beta chain) was detected only once. The sequenced target, TCR beta, came from blood CD8+ and CD4+ T cells. Controls matched for sex and age were healthy donors. This specimen belongs to a study of CD8 T cells in Susac syndrome. An input of roughly 0.5 to 1 ug of RNA was subjected to reverse transcription using random hexamers. In TCRdb, the immunoSEQ multiplex PCR reads were re-called with MiXCR into one record per CDR3 protein. Of approximately 190,000 distinct CDR3 sequences listed, about 93% were seen once; the top ten hold 0.09% to 0.12%. Germline V gene sequence: CDR1 SGHDN, CDR2 FVKESK. V shed 3 bases and J 0 bases; nucleotides not matched to a gene: 5. The CDR3 spans 17 residues.

The clonotype originates from a human donor in good health. The rearrangement links TRBV14 to TRBJ1-4; 9 positions agree with TRBD1. The material sequenced was CD4+ T cells from PBMCs. The CDR3 coding sequence is TGTGCCAGCAGCCAGCGACAGGGGGTTGCAACTAATGAAAAACTGTTTTTT. Protein product: CASSQRQGVATNEKLFF.